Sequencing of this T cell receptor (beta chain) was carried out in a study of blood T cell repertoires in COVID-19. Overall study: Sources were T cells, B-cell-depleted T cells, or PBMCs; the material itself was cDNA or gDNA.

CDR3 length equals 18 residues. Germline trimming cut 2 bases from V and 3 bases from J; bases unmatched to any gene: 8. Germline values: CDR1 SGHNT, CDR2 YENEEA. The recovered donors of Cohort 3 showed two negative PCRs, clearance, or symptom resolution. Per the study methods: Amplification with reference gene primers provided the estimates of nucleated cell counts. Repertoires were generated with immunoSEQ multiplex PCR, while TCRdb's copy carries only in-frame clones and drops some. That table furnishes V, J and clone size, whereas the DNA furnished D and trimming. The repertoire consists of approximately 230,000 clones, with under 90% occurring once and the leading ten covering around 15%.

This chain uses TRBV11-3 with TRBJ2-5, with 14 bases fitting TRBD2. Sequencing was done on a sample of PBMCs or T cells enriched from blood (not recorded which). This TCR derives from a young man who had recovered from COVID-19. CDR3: CASSLWTGTSGREETQYF. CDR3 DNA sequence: TGTGCCAGCAGCTTATGGACCGGGACTAGCGGGAGAGAAGAGACCCAGTACTTC.